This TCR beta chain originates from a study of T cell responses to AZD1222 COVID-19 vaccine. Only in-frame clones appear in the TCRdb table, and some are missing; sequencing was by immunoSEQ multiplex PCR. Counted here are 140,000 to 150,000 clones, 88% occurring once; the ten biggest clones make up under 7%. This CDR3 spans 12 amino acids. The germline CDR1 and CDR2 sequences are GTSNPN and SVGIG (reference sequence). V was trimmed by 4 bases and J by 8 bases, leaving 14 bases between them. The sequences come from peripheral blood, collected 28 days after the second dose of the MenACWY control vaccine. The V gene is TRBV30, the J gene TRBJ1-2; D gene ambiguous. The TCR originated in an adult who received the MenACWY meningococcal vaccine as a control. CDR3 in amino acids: CAWTPGDGGYTF. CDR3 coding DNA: TGTGCCTGGACCCCTGGTGATGGGGGCTACACCTTC.